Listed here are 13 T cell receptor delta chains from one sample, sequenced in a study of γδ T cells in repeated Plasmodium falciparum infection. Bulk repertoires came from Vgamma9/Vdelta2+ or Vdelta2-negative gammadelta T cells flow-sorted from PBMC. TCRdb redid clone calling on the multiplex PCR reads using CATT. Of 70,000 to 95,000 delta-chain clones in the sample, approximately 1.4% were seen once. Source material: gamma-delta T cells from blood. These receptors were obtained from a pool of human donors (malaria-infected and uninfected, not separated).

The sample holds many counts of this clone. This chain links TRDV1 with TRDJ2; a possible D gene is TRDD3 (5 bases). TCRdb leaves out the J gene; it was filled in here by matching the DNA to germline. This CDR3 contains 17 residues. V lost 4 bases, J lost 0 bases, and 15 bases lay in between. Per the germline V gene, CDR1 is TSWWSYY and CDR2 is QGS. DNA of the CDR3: TGTGCTCTTGGGGTGGGGCTCTTCACCGCTTTGACAGCACAACTCTTCTTT. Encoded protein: CALGVGLFTALTAQLFF.

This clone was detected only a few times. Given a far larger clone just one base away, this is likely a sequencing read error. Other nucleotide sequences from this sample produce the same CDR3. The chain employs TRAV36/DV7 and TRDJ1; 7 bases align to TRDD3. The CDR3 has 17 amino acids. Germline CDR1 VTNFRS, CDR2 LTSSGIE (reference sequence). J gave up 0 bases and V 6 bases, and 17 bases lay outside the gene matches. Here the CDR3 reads CAASITGGCPYTDKLIF. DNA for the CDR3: TGTGCTGCGAGTATCACCGGGGGATGCCCCTACACCGATAAACTCATCTTT.

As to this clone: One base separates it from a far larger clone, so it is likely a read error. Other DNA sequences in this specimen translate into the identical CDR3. CDR3 protein: CALGELHTTRLPTFSFTDKLIF. CDR3 sequence (DNA): TGTGCTCTTGGGGAACTGCATACCACCCGCCTTCCTACTTTCAGTTTTACCGACAAACTCATCTTT. The chain has TRDV1 and TRDJ1; TRDD2 matches at 9 bases. Looked up from germline, CDR1 is TSWWSYY and CDR2 is QGS. The CDR3 runs 22 residues.

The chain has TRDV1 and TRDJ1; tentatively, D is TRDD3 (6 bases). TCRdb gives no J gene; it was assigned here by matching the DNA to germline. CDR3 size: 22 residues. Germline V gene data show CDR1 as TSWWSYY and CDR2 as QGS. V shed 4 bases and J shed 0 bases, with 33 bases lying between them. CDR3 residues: CALGGCTAGIRGGLRYTDKLIF. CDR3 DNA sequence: TGTGCTCTTGGGGGATGTACGGCCGGGATAAGGGGGGGTCTCCGGTACACCGATAAACTCATCTTT.

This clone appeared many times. As DNA, the CDR3 is TGTGCTCTTGGGGATCCTACTGGGGGGATAACGTACACCGATAAACTCATCTTT. Translated: CALGDPTGGITYTDKLIF. This sequence joins TRDV1 and TRDJ1; the match to TRDD3 covers 8 bases. V was pared by 3 bases and J by 0 bases, with 12 bases of the junction left unmatched. Germline assignment: CDR1 TSWWSYY and CDR2 QGS. The length of the CDR3 is 18 residues.

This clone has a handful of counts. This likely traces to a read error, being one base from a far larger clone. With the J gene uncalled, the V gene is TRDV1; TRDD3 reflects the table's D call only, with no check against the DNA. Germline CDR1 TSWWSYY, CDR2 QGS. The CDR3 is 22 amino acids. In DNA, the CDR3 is TGTGCTCTTGGGGAAATACCTAACGTTCAGTACTGGGGGATACCTGACACCGATAAACTCATCTTC. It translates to CALGEIPNVQYWGIPDTDKLIF.

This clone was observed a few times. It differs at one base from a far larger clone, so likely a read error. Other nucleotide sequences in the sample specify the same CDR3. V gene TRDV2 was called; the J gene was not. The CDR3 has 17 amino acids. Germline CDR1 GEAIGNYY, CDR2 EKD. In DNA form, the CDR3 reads TGTGCCTGTGACACCGTCGATAAAGGTACACACACCGATAAACTCATTTTT. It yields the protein CACDTVDKGTHTDKLIF.

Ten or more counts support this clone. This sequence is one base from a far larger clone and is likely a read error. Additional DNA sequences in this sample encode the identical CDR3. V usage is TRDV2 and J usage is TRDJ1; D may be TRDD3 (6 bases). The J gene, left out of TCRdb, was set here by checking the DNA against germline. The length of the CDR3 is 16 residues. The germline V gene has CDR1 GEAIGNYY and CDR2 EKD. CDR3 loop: CACDDMSPGRDRGLIF. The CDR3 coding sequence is TGCGCCTGTGACGACATGTCCCCGGGACGGGATAGGGGACTCATCTTT.

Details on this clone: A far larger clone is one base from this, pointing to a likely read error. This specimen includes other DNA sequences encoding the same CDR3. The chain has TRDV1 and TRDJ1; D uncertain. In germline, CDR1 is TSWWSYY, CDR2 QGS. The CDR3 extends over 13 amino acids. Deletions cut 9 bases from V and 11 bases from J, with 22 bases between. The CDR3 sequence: CALVKRRSGRLIF. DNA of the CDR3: TGTGCTCTCGTTAAGCGGAGGTCAGGGCGGCTCATCTTT.

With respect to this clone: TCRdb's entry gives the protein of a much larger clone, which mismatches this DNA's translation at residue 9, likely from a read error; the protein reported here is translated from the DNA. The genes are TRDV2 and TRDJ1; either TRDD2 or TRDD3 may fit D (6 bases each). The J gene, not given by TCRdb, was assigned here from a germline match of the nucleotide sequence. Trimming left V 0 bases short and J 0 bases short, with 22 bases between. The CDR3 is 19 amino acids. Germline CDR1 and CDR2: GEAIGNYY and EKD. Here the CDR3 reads CACDTLLLEDTRYTDKLIF. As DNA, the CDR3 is TGTGCCTGTGACACCCTCCTACTGGAGGATACCCGCTACACCGATAAACTCATCTTT.

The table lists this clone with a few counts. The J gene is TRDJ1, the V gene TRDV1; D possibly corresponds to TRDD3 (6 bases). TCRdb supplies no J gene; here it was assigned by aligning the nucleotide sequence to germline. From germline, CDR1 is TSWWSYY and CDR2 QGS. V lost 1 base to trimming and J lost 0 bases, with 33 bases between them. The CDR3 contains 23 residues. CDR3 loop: CALGEQGGIPRMPDSPYTDKLIF. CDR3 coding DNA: TGTGCTCTTGGGGAACAGGGGGGAATTCCTCGTATGCCGGATAGCCCCTACACCGATAAACTCATCTTT.

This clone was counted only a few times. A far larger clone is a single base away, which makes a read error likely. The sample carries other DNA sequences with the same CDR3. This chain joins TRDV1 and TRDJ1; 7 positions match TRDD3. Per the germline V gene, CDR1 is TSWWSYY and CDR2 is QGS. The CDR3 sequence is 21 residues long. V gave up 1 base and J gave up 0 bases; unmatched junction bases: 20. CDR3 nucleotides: TGTGCTCTTGGGGAACCCACCCCCCCTCTGTACTGGGGCATGTACACCGATAAACTCATCTTT. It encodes CALGEPTPPLYWGMYTDKLIF.

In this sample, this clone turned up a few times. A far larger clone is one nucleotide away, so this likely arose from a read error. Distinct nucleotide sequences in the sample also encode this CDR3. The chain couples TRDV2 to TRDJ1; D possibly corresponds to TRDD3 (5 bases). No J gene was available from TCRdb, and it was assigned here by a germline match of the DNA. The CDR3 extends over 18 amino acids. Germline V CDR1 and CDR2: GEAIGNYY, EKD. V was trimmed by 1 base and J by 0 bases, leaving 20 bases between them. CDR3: CACDTSTTWAPYTDKLIF. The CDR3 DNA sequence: TGTGCCTGTGACACATCTACGACCTGGGCCCCATACACCGATAAACTCATCTTT.